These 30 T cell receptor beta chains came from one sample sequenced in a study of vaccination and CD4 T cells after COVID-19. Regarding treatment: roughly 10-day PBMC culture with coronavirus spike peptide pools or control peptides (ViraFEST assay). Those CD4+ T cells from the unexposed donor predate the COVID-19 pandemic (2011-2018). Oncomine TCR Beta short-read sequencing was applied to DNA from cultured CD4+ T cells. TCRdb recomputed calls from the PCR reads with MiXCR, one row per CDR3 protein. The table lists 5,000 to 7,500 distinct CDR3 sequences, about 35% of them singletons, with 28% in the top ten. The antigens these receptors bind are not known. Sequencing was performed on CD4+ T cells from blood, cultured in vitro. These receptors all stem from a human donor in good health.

CDR3 loop: CASSLLGQGKRAEAFF. CDR3 coding DNA: TGTGCCAGCAGTTTATTGGGACAGGGGAAGAGAGCTGAAGCTTTCTTT. The chain is built from TRBV27 and TRBJ1-1; 10 nucleotides agree with TRBD1. There are 16 residues in the CDR3. Germline loops: CDR1 MNHEY, CDR2 SMNVEV (reference sequence). The ends lost 1 base at V and 6 bases at J; junction bases unmatched: 8.

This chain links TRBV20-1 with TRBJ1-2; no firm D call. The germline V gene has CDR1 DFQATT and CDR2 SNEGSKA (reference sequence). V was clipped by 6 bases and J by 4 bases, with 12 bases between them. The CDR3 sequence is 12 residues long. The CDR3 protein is CSAYIEIYGYTF. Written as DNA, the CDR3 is TGCAGTGCGTATATCGAGATCTATGGCTACACCTTC.

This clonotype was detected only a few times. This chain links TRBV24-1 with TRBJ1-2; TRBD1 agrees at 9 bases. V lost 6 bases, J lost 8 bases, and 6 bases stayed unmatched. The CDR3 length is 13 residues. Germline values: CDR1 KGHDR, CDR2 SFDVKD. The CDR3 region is CATSPGQGGGYTF. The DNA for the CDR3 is TGTGCCACCAGTCCGGGACAGGGAGGAGGCTACACCTTC.

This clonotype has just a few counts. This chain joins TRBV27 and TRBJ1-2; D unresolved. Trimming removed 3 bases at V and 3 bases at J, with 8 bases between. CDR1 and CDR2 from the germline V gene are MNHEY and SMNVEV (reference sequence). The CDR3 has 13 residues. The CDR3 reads CASSFLGDYGYTF. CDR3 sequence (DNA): TGTGCCAGCAGTTTTCTGGGAGACTATGGCTACACCTTC.

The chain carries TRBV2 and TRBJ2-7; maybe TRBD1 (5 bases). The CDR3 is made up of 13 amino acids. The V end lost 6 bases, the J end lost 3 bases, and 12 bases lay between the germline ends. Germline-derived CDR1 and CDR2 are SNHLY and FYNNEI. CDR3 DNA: TGTGCCAGCAGCCTTGACAGTTACTACGAGCAGTACTTC. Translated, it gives CASSLDSYYEQYF.

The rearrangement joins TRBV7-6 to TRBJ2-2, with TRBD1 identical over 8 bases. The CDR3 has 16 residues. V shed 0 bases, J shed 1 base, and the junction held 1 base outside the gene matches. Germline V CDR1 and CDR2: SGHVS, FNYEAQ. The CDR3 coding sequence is TGTGCCAGCAGCTTAGCCGGGACAGGGAACACCGGGGAGCTGTTTTTT. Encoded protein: CASSLAGTGNTGELFF.

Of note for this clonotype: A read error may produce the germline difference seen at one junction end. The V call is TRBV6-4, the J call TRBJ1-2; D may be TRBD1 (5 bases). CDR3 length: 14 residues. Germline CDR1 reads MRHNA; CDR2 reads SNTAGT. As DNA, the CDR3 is TGTGCCAGTAGTGACTTTCCAGGGCCAGGTGGCTACACCTTC. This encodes CASSDFPGPGGYTF.

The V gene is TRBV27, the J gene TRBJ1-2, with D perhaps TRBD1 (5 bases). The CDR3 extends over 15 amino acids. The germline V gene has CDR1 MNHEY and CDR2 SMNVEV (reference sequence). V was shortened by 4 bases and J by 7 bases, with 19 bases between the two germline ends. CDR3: CASSSGTPEGRGYTF. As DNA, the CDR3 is TGTGCCAGCAGTTCCGGGACTCCGGAGGGTCGTGGCTACACCTTC.

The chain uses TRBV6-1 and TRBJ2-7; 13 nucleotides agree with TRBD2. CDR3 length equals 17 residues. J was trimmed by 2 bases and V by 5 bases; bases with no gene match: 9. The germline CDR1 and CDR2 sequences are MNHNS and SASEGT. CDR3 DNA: TGTGCCAGCAGTACCAGGACTAGCGGGGGTGTCCCCTACGAGCAGTACTTC. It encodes CASSTRTSGGVPYEQYF.

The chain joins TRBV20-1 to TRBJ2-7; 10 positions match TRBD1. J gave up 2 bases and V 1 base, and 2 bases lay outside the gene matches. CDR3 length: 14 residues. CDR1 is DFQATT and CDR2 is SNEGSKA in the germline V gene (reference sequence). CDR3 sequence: CSARAGTGAYEQYF. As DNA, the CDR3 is TGCAGTGCTAGAGCCGGGACAGGGGCCTACGAGCAGTACTTC.

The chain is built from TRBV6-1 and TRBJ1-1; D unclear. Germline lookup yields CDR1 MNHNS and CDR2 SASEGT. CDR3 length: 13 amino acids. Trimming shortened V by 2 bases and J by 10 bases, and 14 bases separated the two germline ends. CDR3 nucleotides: TGTGCCAGCAGTGAAAGTTTTTCGGGAGGAGCTTTCTTT. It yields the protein CASSESFSGGAFF.

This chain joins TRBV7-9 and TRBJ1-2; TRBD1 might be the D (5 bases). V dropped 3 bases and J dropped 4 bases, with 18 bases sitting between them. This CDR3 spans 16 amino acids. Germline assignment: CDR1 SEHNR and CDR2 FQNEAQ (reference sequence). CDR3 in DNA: TGTGCCAGCAGCTTCTCGTATGGGACTAGGGGCTATGGCTACACCTTC. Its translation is CASSFSYGTRGYGYTF.

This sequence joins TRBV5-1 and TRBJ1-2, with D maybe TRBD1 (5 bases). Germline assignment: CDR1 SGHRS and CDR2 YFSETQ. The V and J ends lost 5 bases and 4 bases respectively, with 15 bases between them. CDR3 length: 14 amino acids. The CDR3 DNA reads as TGCGCCAGCAGTTCTGGCACAGGAGCCTATGGCTACACCTTC. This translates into CASSSGTGAYGYTF.

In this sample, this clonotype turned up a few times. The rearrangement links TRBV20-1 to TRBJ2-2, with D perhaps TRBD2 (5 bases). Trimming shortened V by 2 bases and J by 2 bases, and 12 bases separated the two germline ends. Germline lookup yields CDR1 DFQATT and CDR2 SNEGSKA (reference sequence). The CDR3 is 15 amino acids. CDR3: CSARRGSTNTGELFF. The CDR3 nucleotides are TGCAGTGCTAGAAGAGGGTCAACTAACACCGGGGAGCTGTTTTTT.

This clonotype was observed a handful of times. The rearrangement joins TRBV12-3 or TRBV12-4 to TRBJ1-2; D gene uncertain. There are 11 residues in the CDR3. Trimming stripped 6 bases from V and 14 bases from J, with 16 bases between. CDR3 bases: TGTGCCAGCAGCATGGGTGGCGGTTGGACCTTC. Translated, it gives CASSMGGGWTF.

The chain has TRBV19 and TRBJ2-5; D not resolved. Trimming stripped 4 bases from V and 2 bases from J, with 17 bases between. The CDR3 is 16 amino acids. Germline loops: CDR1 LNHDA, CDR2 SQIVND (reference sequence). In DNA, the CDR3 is TGTGCCAGTAGTAACCTCGAAGGAACGGTTCAAGAGACCCAGTACTTC. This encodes CASSNLEGTVQETQYF.

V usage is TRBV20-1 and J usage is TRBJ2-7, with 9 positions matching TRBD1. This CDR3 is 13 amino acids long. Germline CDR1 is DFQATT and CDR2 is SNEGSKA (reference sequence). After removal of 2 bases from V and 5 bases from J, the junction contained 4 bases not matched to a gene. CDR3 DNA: TGCAGTGCTAGAACAGGGGGCATTAACGAGCAGTACTTC. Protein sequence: CSARTGGINEQYF.

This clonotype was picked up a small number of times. The CDR3 DNA follows: TGTGCCAGCAGCCTCCTCGGACTAGCGAGCTACGAGCAGTACTTC. As protein: CASSLLGLASYEQYF. The gene calls are TRBV7-2 and TRBJ2-7; 9 bases match TRBD2. V lost 5 bases to trimming and J lost 3 bases; unmatched junction nucleotides: 8. The germline CDR1 and CDR2 sequences are SGHTA and FQGNSA. The CDR3 sequence is 15 residues long. Combining the CDR3 with reference TRBV7-2 and TRBJ2-7 gives the whole variable domain GAGVSQSPSNKVTEKGKDVELRCDPISGHTALYWYRQSLGQGLEFLIYFQGNSAPDKSGLPSDRFSAERTGGSVSTLTIQRTQQEDSAVYLCASSLLGLASYEQYFGPGTRLTVT.

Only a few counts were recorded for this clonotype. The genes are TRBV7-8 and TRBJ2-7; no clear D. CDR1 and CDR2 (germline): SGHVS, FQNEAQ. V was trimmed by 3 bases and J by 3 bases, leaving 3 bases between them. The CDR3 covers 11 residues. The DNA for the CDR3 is TGTGCCAGCAGCTTGCGCTACGAGCAGTACTTC. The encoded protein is CASSLRYEQYF.

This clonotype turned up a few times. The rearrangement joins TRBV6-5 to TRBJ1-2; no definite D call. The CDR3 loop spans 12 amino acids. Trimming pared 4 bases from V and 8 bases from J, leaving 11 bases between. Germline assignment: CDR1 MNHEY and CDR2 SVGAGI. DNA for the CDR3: TGTGCCAGCAGTTCTCCCGGTGAGGGCTACACCTTC. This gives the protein CASSSPGEGYTF.

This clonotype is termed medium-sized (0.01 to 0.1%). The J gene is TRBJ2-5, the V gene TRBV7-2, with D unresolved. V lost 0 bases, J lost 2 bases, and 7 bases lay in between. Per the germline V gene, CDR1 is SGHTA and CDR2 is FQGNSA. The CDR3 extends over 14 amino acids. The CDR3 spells CASSLAHAQETQYF. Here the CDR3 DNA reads TGTGCCAGCAGCTTAGCGCATGCTCAAGAGACCCAGTACTTC.

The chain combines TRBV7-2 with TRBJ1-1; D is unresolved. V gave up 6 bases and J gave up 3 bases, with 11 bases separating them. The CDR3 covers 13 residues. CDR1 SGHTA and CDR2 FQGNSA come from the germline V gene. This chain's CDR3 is CASRSQMDTEAFF. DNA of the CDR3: TGTGCCAGCAGGTCTCAGATGGACACTGAAGCTTTCTTT.

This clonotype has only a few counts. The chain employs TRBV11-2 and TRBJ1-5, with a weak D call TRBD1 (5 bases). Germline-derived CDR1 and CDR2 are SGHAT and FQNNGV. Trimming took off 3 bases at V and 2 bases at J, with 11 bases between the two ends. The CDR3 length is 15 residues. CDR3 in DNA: TGTGCCAGCAGCTTCGGGGGTGGTGGCAATCAGCCCCAGCATTTT. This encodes CASSFGGGGNQPQHF.

CDR3 nucleotide sequence: TGCAGTGCTAGAGAATTTACAGGGGGCGCGTACGAGCAGTACTTC. Translating it yields CSAREFTGGAYEQYF. The chain recombines TRBV20-1 with TRBJ2-7, with 9 bases identical to TRBD1. This CDR3 has 15 residues. The germline CDR1 and CDR2 sequences are DFQATT and SNEGSKA (reference sequence). V lost 0 bases and J lost 4; bases outside the gene matches: 7.

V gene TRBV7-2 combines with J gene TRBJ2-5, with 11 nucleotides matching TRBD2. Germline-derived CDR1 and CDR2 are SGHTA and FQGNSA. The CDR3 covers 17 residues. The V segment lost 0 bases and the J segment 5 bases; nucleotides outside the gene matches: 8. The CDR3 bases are TGTGCCAGCAGCTTAGCGCGAACTAGCGGGGGAAGTGAGACCCAGTACTTC. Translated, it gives CASSLARTSGGSETQYF.

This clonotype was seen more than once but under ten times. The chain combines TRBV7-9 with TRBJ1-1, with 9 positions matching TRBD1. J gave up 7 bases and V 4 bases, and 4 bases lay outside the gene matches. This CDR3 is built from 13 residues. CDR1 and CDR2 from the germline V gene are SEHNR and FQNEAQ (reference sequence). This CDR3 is CASSWEDRGEAFF. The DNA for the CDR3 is TGTGCCAGCAGCTGGGAGGACAGGGGTGAAGCTTTCTTT.

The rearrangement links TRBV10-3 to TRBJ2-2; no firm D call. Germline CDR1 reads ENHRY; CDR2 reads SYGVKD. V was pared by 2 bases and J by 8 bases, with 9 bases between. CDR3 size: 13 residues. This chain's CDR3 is CAISEQVTGELFF. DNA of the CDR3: TGTGCCATCAGTGAGCAAGTAACGGGGGAGCTGTTTTTT.

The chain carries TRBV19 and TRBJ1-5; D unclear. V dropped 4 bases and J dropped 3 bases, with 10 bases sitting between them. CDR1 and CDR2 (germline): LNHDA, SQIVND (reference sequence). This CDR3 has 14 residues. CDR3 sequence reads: CASSSRTVNQPQHF. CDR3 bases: TGTGCCAGTAGTAGTCGAACAGTCAATCAGCCCCAGCATTTT.

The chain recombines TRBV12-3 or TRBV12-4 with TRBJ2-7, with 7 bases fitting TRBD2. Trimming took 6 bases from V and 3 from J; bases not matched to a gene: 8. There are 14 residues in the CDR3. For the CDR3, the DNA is TGTGCCAGCAGCCAAGCGGGGTTAAACTACGAGCAGTACTTC. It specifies CASSQAGLNYEQYF.

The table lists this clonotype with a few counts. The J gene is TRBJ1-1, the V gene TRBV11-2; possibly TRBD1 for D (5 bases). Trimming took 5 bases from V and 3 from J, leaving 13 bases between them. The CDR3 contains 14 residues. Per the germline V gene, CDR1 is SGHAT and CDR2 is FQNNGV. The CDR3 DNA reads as TGTGCCAGCAGCCGTGGACACCCGGACACTGAAGCTTTCTTT. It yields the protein CASSRGHPDTEAFF.